A selection of T cell receptor beta chains follows, all from one sample in a study of blood T cell repertoires in COVID-19. The repertoire was sequenced with immunoSEQ multiplex PCR; TCRdb's copy has only in-frame clones and lacks some. The data contain some 250,000 clones, 81% of them singletons. What was sequenced was peripheral blood. These TCRs come from a woman in her fifties or sixties with active or convalescent COVID-19. The CDR3 runs from the conserved cysteine through the conserved F or W. Each record gives: V gene, clone size, D gene, J gene, CDR3 DNA, CDR3 protein. D genes are given only for firm matches. Not all rows give a size; the values are once, few, many and, for expanded clones, a class.

V gene: TRBV6-5
clone size: -
D gene: -
J gene: TRBJ1-1
CDR3 DNA: TGTGCCACCTACACCCAGGCGGGAGTGGGCACTGAAGCTTTCTTT
CDR3 protein: CATYTQAGVGTEAFF

V gene: TRBV13
clone size: -
D gene: -
J gene: TRBJ1-1
CDR3 DNA: TGTGCCAGCAGCCCCCGCAGTCCGGGGGGGGACCTATTGGGCGTCCGGAACACTGAAGCTTTCTTT
CDR3 protein: CASSPRSPGGDLLGVRNTEAFF

V gene: TRBV12-3/TRBV12-4
clone size: -
D gene: -
J gene: TRBJ1-2
CDR3 DNA: TGTGCCAGCGGGGCAGGATTGAACTATGGCTACACCTTC
CDR3 protein: CASGAGLNYGYTF

V gene: TRBV5-1
clone size: -
D gene: TRBD2
J gene: TRBJ2-3
CDR3 DNA: TGCGCCAGCAGCCCCGGCGGGGGGGCGGGCACAGATACGCAGTATTTT
CDR3 protein: CASSPGGGAGTDTQYF

V gene: TRBV15
clone size: -
D gene: -
J gene: TRBJ2-3
CDR3 DNA: TGTGCCACCAGCAGAGAGCCTCAGGGATTAGATACGCAGTATTTT
CDR3 protein: CATSREPQGLDTQYF

V gene: TRBV5-5
clone size: -
D gene: TRBD2
J gene: TRBJ2-7
CDR3 DNA: TGTGCCAGCAGCATAGGACTAGCGGGTTTACCGTACGAGCAGTACTTC
CDR3 protein: CASSIGLAGLPYEQYF

V gene: TRBV9
clone size: -
D gene: TRBD2
J gene: TRBJ2-5
CDR3 DNA: TGTGCCAGCAGCTTGGCGGGGGTTGTACAAGAGACCCAGTACTTC
CDR3 protein: CASSLAGVVQETQYF

V gene: TRBV6-2/TRBV6-3
clone size: -
D gene: -
J gene: TRBJ1-1
CDR3 DNA: TGTGCCAGCAGTTTCACGACAGGTGCCCGAAATCCCCCGAACACTGAAGCTTTCTTT
CDR3 protein: CASSFTTGARNPPNTEAFF

V gene: TRBV3-1/TRBV3-2
clone size: -
D gene: -
J gene: TRBJ1-6
CDR3 DNA: TGTGCCAGCAGCCAAGGGAGGCATTCACCCCTCCACTTT
CDR3 protein: CASSQGRHSPLHF

V gene: TRBV6-4
clone size: -
D gene: TRBD2
J gene: TRBJ2-1
CDR3 DNA: TGTGCCAGCAGTGGCCAAGCGGGGGGATCCGGGGAGCAGTTCTTC
CDR3 protein: CASSGQAGGSGEQFF

V gene: TRBV11-2
clone size: -
D gene: TRBD1
J gene: TRBJ2-5
CDR3 DNA: TGTGCCAGCAGCTCCTTCCCCGGGACAGGGGAGGAGACCCAGTACTTC
CDR3 protein: CASSSFPGTGEETQYF

V gene: TRBV6-2/TRBV6-3
clone size: -
D gene: -
J gene: TRBJ2-7
CDR3 DNA: TGTGCCAGCAGTTACCCCGGACTCGGGGTCTTC
CDR3 protein: CASSYPGLGVF

V gene: TRBV5-4
clone size: -
D gene: TRBD2
J gene: TRBJ2-5
CDR3 DNA: TGTGCCAGCAGCGGGACTAGCGGGGGGGCCTCCGAGACCCAGTACTTC
CDR3 protein: CASSGTSGGASETQYF

V gene: TRBV3-1/TRBV3-2
clone size: once
D gene: -
J gene: TRBJ1-2
CDR3 DNA: TGTGCCAGCAGCCAATTCAGGGGTGACTATGGCTACACCTTC
CDR3 protein: CASSQFRGDYGYTF

V gene: TRBV30
clone size: -
D gene: TRBD1
J gene: TRBJ1-1
CDR3 DNA: TGTGCCTGGAGTCGTAACAGGGGGACTGAAGCTTTCTTT
CDR3 protein: CAWSRNRGTEAFF

V gene: TRBV7-7
clone size: -
D gene: TRBD2
J gene: TRBJ2-3
CDR3 DNA: TGTGCTAGCAGCCCCCGGGGGGGGCGGGGAGATACGCAGTATTTT
CDR3 protein: CASSPRGGRGDTQYF

V gene: TRBV10-3
clone size: -
D gene: -
J gene: TRBJ1-3
CDR3 DNA: TGTGCCATCAGTGACACAGGGAGCTCTGGAAACACCATATATTTT
CDR3 protein: CAISDTGSSGNTIYF

V gene: TRBV6-5
clone size: -
D gene: -
J gene: TRBJ1-2
CDR3 DNA: TGTGCCAGCAGTTACTCGTCGGGGACTAATGGCTACACCTTC
CDR3 protein: CASSYSSGTNGYTF

V gene: TRBV25-1
clone size: -
D gene: -
J gene: TRBJ2-1
CDR3 DNA: TGTGCCAGCAGTTTAGGACAGCTATACAATGAGCAGTTCTTC
CDR3 protein: CASSLGQLYNEQFF

V gene: TRBV4-1
clone size: -
D gene: TRBD2
J gene: TRBJ2-5
CDR3 DNA: TGCGCCAGCAGCCAAGCAAGGTTAACGGTGGGGAGGGGCCAAGAGACCCAGTACTTC
CDR3 protein: CASSQARLTVGRGQETQYF

V gene: TRBV11-2
clone size: once
D gene: -
J gene: TRBJ2-7
CDR3 DNA: TGTGCCAGCAGTCCCGCCGACAGGACCTCCTACGAGCAGTACTTC
CDR3 protein: CASSPADRTSYEQYF

V gene: TRBV5-1
clone size: -
D gene: -
J gene: TRBJ2-5
CDR3 DNA: TGCGCCAGCAGCTTGGTAGGGACAACAGGAGAGACCCAGTACTTC
CDR3 protein: CASSLVGTTGETQYF

V gene: TRBV5-1
clone size: -
D gene: TRBD1
J gene: TRBJ2-1
CDR3 DNA: TGCGCCAGCAGTATTGGACTGGGACAGGGTATCGAGCAGTTCTTC
CDR3 protein: CASSIGLGQGIEQFF

V gene: TRBV3-1/TRBV3-2
clone size: -
D gene: -
J gene: TRBJ2-2
CDR3 DNA: TGTGCCAGCGGTCCCAGCGCCGGGGAGCTGTTTTTT
CDR3 protein: CASGPSAGELFF

V gene: TRBV29-1
clone size: -
D gene: TRBD1
J gene: TRBJ1-2
CDR3 DNA: TGCAGCGTTGAGGGGACAGGGGGCGCACATGGCTACACCTTC
CDR3 protein: CSVEGTGGAHGYTF

V gene: TRBV6-2/TRBV6-3
clone size: -
D gene: TRBD1
J gene: TRBJ1-1
CDR3 DNA: TGTGCCAGCAGTTACTCCGGACAGGGGAACACTGAAGCTTTCTTT
CDR3 protein: CASSYSGQGNTEAFF

V gene: TRBV7-9
clone size: -
D gene: TRBD2
J gene: TRBJ2-3
CDR3 DNA: TGTGCCAGCATGGGAGGGCGCACAGATACGCAGTATTTT
CDR3 protein: CASMGGRTDTQYF

V gene: TRBV6-2/TRBV6-3
clone size: -
D gene: TRBD2
J gene: TRBJ2-1
CDR3 DNA: TGTGCCAGCAGTCAGGACTTCCGGACTAGCGGGGGGGCCTCCTACAATGAGCAGTTCTTC
CDR3 protein: CASSQDFRTSGGASYNEQFF

V gene: TRBV21-1
clone size: -
D gene: -
J gene: TRBJ1-2
CDR3 DNA: TGTGCCAGCAGCAAGCAGGAGGCGGTGGCCAACAGGGGGCGAGCTCGTATAGCCCCGGGTGGCTACACCTTC
CDR3 protein: CASSKQEAVANRGRARIAPGGYTF

V gene: TRBV18
clone size: -
D gene: TRBD2
J gene: TRBJ2-3
CDR3 DNA: TGTGCCAGCTCACCAGCCCCGCGGGGGGGCCTTACAGATACGCAGTATTTT
CDR3 protein: CASSPAPRGGLTDTQYF

V gene: TRBV7-2
clone size: -
D gene: -
J gene: TRBJ1-1
CDR3 DNA: TGTGCCAGCAGCGCCGACGGGGGACTGAACACTGAAGCTTTCTTT
CDR3 protein: CASSADGGLNTEAFF

V gene: TRBV30
clone size: -
D gene: TRBD1
J gene: TRBJ1-1
CDR3 DNA: TGTGCCGGAAAACAGGGGACTGAAGCTTTCTTT
CDR3 protein: CAGKQGTEAFF

V gene: TRBV9
clone size: -
D gene: -
J gene: TRBJ2-5
CDR3 DNA: TGTGCCAGCAGCGTAGGTCATAGTCAAGAGACCCAGTACTTC
CDR3 protein: CASSVGHSQETQYF